The 27 T cell receptor beta chains in this list originate from one sample, sequenced in a study of cytomegalovirus exposure and HLA in healthy donors. The study ran its PCR with 60 Vbeta and 13 Jbeta primers. TCRdb keeps only in-frame clones here, not all; method: immunoSEQ multiplex PCR. This sample carries fewer than 200,000 clones, around four fifths of them seen once, and the ten largest clones take 1.3%. Material for sequencing was PBMCs. The receptors originated from a young man in good health and CMV-seronegative.

The chain carries TRBV9 and TRBJ1-5; TRBD1 is a possible D gene (5 bases). V dropped 0 bases and J dropped 1 base, with 8 bases sitting between them. The germline V gene has CDR1 SGDLS and CDR2 YYNGEE. The CDR3 extends over 15 amino acids. For the CDR3, the DNA is TGTGCCAGCAGCGTAGACGGGGGGAGCAATCAGCCCCAGCATTTT. Amino acids: CASSVDGGSNQPQHF. The whole variable domain, filled in from reference TRBV9 and TRBJ1-5, reads DSGVTQTPKHLITATGQRVTLRCSPRSGDLSVYWYQQSLDQGLQFLIQYYNGEERAKGNILERFSAQQFPDLHSELNLSSLELGDSALYFCASSVDGGSNQPQHFGDGTRLSIL.

The CDR3 reads CASSLDRAAGNTIYF. CDR3 coding DNA: TGTGCCAGCAGCTTAGACAGGGCGGCGGGAAACACCATATATTTT. This chain uses TRBV11-2 with TRBJ1-3, with D perhaps matching TRBD1 (5 bases). CDR1 is SGHAT, CDR2 FQNNGV, per germline. Trimming shortened V by 0 bases and J by 4 bases, and 10 bases separated the two germline ends. The CDR3 has 15 residues.

A note on this clone: Germline and junction disagree at one end, which may indicate a read error. This rearrangement joins TRBV11-3 to TRBJ1-2, with D perhaps matching TRBD1 (6 bases). Germline V gene sequence: CDR1 SGHNT, CDR2 YENEEA. The CDR3 length is 15 residues. The CDR3 DNA is TGTGCCAGCAGCTATACAGGGACCGTTAACAATGGCTACACCTTC. Translation: CASSYTGTVNNGYTF.

Written as DNA, the CDR3 is TGTGCCAGCAGCGTTACCGGGACAGGGTCCTACGAGCAGTACTTC. This sequence encodes CASSVTGTGSYEQYF. V gene TRBV7-6 combines with J gene TRBJ2-7; the match to TRBD1 covers 9 bases. Trimming took 5 bases from V and 1 from J; bases not matched to a gene: 6. Per germline, CDR1 SGHVS and CDR2 FNYEAQ. This CDR3 comprises 15 residues. The whole variable domain, filled in from reference TRBV7-6 and TRBJ2-7, reads GAGVSQSPRYKVTKRGQDVALRCDPISGHVSLYWYRQALGQGPEFLTYFNYEAQQDKSGLPNDRFSAERPEGSISTLTIQRTEQRDSAMYRCASSVTGTGSYEQYFGPGTRLTVT.

The rearrangement uses TRBV30 and TRBJ2-1, with D possibly matching TRBD2 (5 bases). V was cut by 2 bases and J by 1 base, with 15 bases left in between. Germline CDR1 is GTSNPN and CDR2 is SVGIG (reference sequence). The CDR3 contains 16 residues. CDR3 sequence: CAWSPSPGNSYNEQFF. In DNA form, the CDR3 reads TGTGCCTGGAGTCCCTCACCGGGAAATTCCTACAATGAGCAGTTCTTC.

This chain uses TRBV6-4 with TRBJ1-1, with a tentative D call TRBD1 (5 bases). This CDR3 has 13 amino acids. Germline V CDR1 and CDR2: MRHNA, SNTAGT. V lost 5 bases and J 1 base, leaving 8 bases between the germline ends. Here the CDR3 reads CASSSQENTEAFF. In DNA, the CDR3 is TGTGCCAGCAGTTCACAGGAGAACACTGAAGCTTTCTTT.

The V gene is TRBV7-8, the J gene TRBJ1-1, with D perhaps TRBD1 (5 bases). The CDR3 is 14 amino acids. Trimming stripped 7 bases from V and 2 bases from J, with 14 bases between. In germline, CDR1 is SGHVS, CDR2 FQNEAQ. CDR3 sequence reads: CASTLGGDNTEAFF. DNA of the CDR3: TGTGCCAGCACCCTGGGGGGGGACAACACTGAAGCTTTCTTT.

The rearrangement uses TRBV10-1 and TRBJ2-5, with 7 bases matching TRBD2. Germline V CDR1 and CDR2: WNHNN, SYGVQD (reference sequence). V lost 4 bases and J lost 1; bases outside the gene matches: 3. The CDR3 runs to 14 residues. The CDR3 coding sequence is TGCGCCAGCAGTGTTGGCGGGAGCCAAGAGACCCAGTACTTC. Amino acids: CASSVGGSQETQYF.

The gene calls are TRBV5-1 and TRBJ1-4; 10 bases line up with TRBD1. Trimming took 5 bases from V and 7 from J; bases not matched to a gene: 8. This CDR3 contains 15 residues. Germline loops: CDR1 SGHRS, CDR2 YFSETQ. Written as DNA, the CDR3 is TGCGCCAGCAGAATGGGGACAGGGGCTCGTGAAAAACTGTTTTTT. It specifies CASRMGTGAREKLFF.

In its sample, this clone was seen a few times. The chain recombines TRBV2 with TRBJ1-2; 7 bases line up with TRBD1. The CDR3 sequence is 12 residues long. The V and J ends lost 7 bases and 7 bases, in that order; junction bases with no gene match: 6. In germline, CDR1 is SNHLY, CDR2 FYNNEI. The CDR3 DNA reads TGTGCCAGCACGTTGACAGGGAGTGGCTACACCTTC. It encodes CASTLTGSGYTF.

This chain uses TRBV5-1 with TRBJ1-4; TRBD1 might be the D (5 bases). This CDR3 comprises 15 residues. The V gene's germline CDR1 is SGHRS and CDR2 YFSETQ. Trimming removed 0 bases at V and 8 bases at J, with 14 bases between. For the CDR3, the DNA is TGCGCCAGCAGCTTGGGAGACAGAAGCCGAGAAAAACTGTTTTTT. Translation gives CASSLGDRSREKLFF. The full variable domain, in which reference TRBV5-1 and TRBJ1-4 provide the parts outside the CDR3, is KAGVTQTPRYLIKTRGQQVTLSCSPISGHRSVSWYQQTPGQGLQFLFEYFSETQRNKGNFPGRFSGRQFSNSRSEMNVSTLELGDSALYLCASSLGDRSREKLFFGSGTQLSVL.

The V and J genes are TRBV9 and TRBJ2-5; D unresolved. The ends were cut back, 4 bases at V and 3 bases at J, with 16 bases in the middle. The CDR3 totals 15 residues. Germline lookup yields CDR1 SGDLS and CDR2 YYNGEE. The CDR3 bases are TGTGCCAGCAGCCCCCACGGTGACTCCAAAGAGACCCAGTACTTC. It translates to CASSPHGDSKETQYF. Full variable domain (outside the CDR3, taken from reference TRBV9 and TRBJ2-5): DSGVTQTPKHLITATGQRVTLRCSPRSGDLSVYWYQQSLDQGLQFLIQYYNGEERAKGNILERFSAQQFPDLHSELNLSSLELGDSALYFCASSPHGDSKETQYFGPGTRLLVL.

This clone appeared once. The chain carries TRBV14 and TRBJ2-2, with TRBD2 matching 9 bases. Looked up from germline, CDR1 is SGHDN and CDR2 is FVKESK. The CDR3 consists of 18 residues. Trimming cost V 4 bases and J 5 bases; bases outside gene matches: 14. The CDR3 DNA follows: TGTGCCAGCAGCCGTTGGACTAGCGTTTTTCCTCGGACCGGGGAGCTGTTTTTT. It codes for CASSRWTSVFPRTGELFF.

The rearrangement uses TRBV5-1 and TRBJ1-6; weak D call: TRBD1 (5 bases). There are 15 residues in the CDR3. CDR1 and CDR2 (germline): SGHRS, YFSETQ. Trimming took 7 bases from V and 9 from J, leaving 20 bases between them. For the CDR3, the DNA is TGCGCCAGCTCCGGAACAGTCGCAGGGTTTTCACCCCTCCACTTT. Protein: CASSGTVAGFSPLHF. Variable domain in full (rest from reference TRBV5-1 and TRBJ1-6): KAGVTQTPRYLIKTRGQQVTLSCSPISGHRSVSWYQQTPGQGLQFLFEYFSETQRNKGNFPGRFSGRQFSNSRSEMNVSTLELGDSALYLCASSGTVAGFSPLHFGNGTRLTVT.

The rearrangement uses TRBV4-3 and TRBJ2-1, with D possibly being TRBD1 (5 bases). Germline-derived CDR1 and CDR2 are LGHNA and YSLEER. The length of the CDR3 is 15 residues. V dropped 4 bases and J dropped 4 bases, with 14 bases sitting between them. CDR3 residues: CASSLNQGLYNEQFF. For the CDR3, the DNA is TGCGCCAGCAGCCTGAACCAGGGTCTGTACAATGAGCAGTTCTTC.

About this clone: Germline is not matched at one junction end, which may reflect a read error. The rearrangement joins TRBV27 to TRBJ2-7, with 13 bases fitting TRBD2. This CDR3 spans 12 amino acids. CDR1 MNHEY and CDR2 SMNVEV come from the germline V gene (reference sequence). The CDR3 DNA sequence: TGCACTAGCGGGGGGGCGCGCTACGAGCAGTACTTC. Encoded protein: CTSGGARYEQYF.

This clone came up a few times. V and J are TRBV10-3 and TRBJ1-1, with TRBD1 as a possible D gene (5 bases). Germline CDR1 is ENHRY and CDR2 is SYGVKD. V was shortened by 7 bases and J by 5 bases, with 14 bases between the two germline ends. The CDR3 spans 13 residues. CDR3 DNA: TGTGCCATCACCGAACAAGGGGTGACTGAAGCTTTCTTT. Its protein is CAITEQGVTEAFF.

The V and J genes are TRBV7-2 and TRBJ2-7; 8 bases align to TRBD1. This CDR3 is built from 16 residues. In germline, CDR1 is SGHTA, CDR2 FQGNSA. The ends lost 7 bases at V and 5 bases at J; junction bases unmatched: 16. CDR3 nucleotides: TGTGCCAGCACTATACCCCCAGGACAGGGTGCCCACGAGCAGTACTTC. Its protein product is CASTIPPGQGAHEQYF.

The chain carries TRBV5-4 and TRBJ2-3; TRBD2 agrees at 10 bases. CDR3 length equals 16 residues. V lost 3 bases to trimming and J lost 4 bases; unmatched junction nucleotides: 8. Germline V gene sequence: CDR1 SGHNT, CDR2 YYREEE (reference sequence). This CDR3 is CASSSRLAGASDTQYF. The CDR3 DNA is TGTGCCAGCAGCTCGCGGCTAGCGGGAGCATCAGATACGCAGTATTTT.

The chain is built from TRBV4-1 and TRBJ1-5; 8 nucleotides line up with TRBD1. Germline assignment: CDR1 MGHRA and CDR2 YSYEKL. Unmatched junction bases numbered 5, after V lost 1 base and J lost 6 bases. This CDR3 contains 15 residues. For the CDR3, the DNA is TGCGCCAGCAGCCAAGCTCCCCAGGGGGCTCAGCCCCAGCATTTT. It specifies CASSQAPQGAQPQHF.

The chain couples TRBV9 to TRBJ2-4; tentatively, D is TRBD2 (6 bases). The CDR3 totals 13 residues. The germline CDR1 and CDR2 sequences are SGDLS and YYNGEE. Deletions cut 0 bases from V and 8 bases from J, with 9 bases between. In DNA form, the CDR3 reads TGTGCCAGCAGCGTAGACGGGAGCGACATTCAGTACTTC. Translation: CASSVDGSDIQYF.

A few counts support this clone. J is TRBJ1-1 and V is TRBV19; perhaps TRBD1 as D (6 bases). CDR1 and CDR2 from the germline V gene are LNHDA and SQIVND (reference sequence). This CDR3 contains 16 residues. V was clipped by 3 bases and J by 3 bases, with 17 bases between them. The DNA for the CDR3 is TGTGCCAGTAGTATTCTTATCAACAGGGAGCACACTGAAGCTTTCTTT. This sequence encodes CASSILINREHTEAFF.

The chain recombines TRBV28 with TRBJ1-1, with 7 bases identical to TRBD1. V lost 8 bases, J lost 5 bases, and 17 bases stayed unmatched. This CDR3 has 16 amino acids. Looked up from germline, CDR1 is MDHEN and CDR2 is SYDVKM. In DNA, the CDR3 is TGTGCCAGCCTTATATTTCAGGGGGGTAGAGGGACTGAAGCTTTCTTT. It is translated as CASLIFQGGRGTEAFF.

The chain is built from TRBV13 and TRBJ2-7, with D maybe TRBD2 (5 bases). V dropped 5 bases and J dropped 2 bases, with 22 bases sitting between them. This CDR3 contains 17 residues. Germline V gene data show CDR1 as PRHDT and CDR2 as FYEKMQ (reference sequence). CDR3 sequence reads: CASSRMEAPQSAYEQYF. Here the CDR3 DNA reads TGTGCCAGCAGCCGTATGGAGGCGCCACAAAGTGCCTACGAGCAGTACTTC. Full variable domain (remainder filled in from reference TRBV13 and TRBJ2-7): AAGVIQSPRHLIKEKRETATLKCYPIPRHDTVYWYQQGPGQDPQFLISFYEKMQSDKGSIPDRFSAQQFSDYHSELNMSSLELGDSALYFCASSRMEAPQSAYEQYFGPGTRLTVT.

This clone was recorded a few times. The chain links TRBV10-1 to TRBJ2-2; D is unclear. CDR3 length: 15 residues. Germline loops: CDR1 WNHNN, CDR2 SYGVQD (reference sequence). V gave up 3 bases and J gave up 3 bases, with 11 bases separating them. CDR3 sequence: CASSDSQGDTGELFF. The CDR3 DNA reads as TGCGCCAGCAGTGATAGCCAAGGTGACACCGGGGAGCTGTTTTTT.

This chain uses TRBV7-2 with TRBJ2-3; 14 bases match TRBD2. Per germline, CDR1 SGHTA and CDR2 FQGNSA. V dropped 4 bases and J dropped 0; count of bases not matched to a gene: 9. The CDR3 extends over 19 amino acids. The CDR3 loop reads CASSSPPGLAGVSTDTQYF. The CDR3 DNA sequence: TGTGCCAGCAGCTCCCCGCCGGGACTAGCGGGGGTGAGCACAGATACGCAGTATTTT.

The genes are TRBV2 and TRBJ1-2; D is perhaps TRBD1 (5 bases). Trimming removed 6 bases at V and 4 bases at J, with 9 bases between. Per germline, CDR1 SNHLY and CDR2 FYNNEI. This CDR3 contains 12 residues. The DNA of the CDR3 is TGTGCCAGCAGCAGGGAGGGCTATGGCTACACCTTC. It specifies CASSREGYGYTF. The full variable domain, in which reference TRBV2 and TRBJ1-2 provide the parts outside the CDR3, is EPEVTQTPSHQVTQMGQEVILRCVPISNHLYFYWYRQILGQKVEFLVSFYNNEISEKSEIFDDQFSVERPDGSNFTLKIRSTKLEDSAMYFCASSREGYGYTFGSGTRLTVV.